The sequence of this T cell receptor (beta chain) was determined in a study of T cell responses to AZD1222 COVID-19 vaccine. There are 15 residues in the CDR3. V lost 4 bases, J lost 4 bases, and 15 bases lay in between. The germline V gene encodes CDR1 SGHNT and CDR2 YYREEE (reference sequence). Generated by immunoSEQ multiplex PCR, the TCRdb table keeps only in-frame clones and is missing some. Of 110,000 to 150,000 clones listed, over 80% were seen once; the top ten hold more than 3%. This TCR derives from an adult who received the AZD1222 COVID-19 vaccine. The sequences come from peripheral blood, collected 28 days after the second AZD1222 dose. V usage is TRBV5-4 and J usage is TRBJ2-1, with a weak D call TRBD2 (5 bases). CDR3 residues: CASSTGGPGYNEQFF. In nucleotides, the CDR3 is TGTGCCAGCAGCACTGGCGGGCCGGGTTACAATGAGCAGTTCTTC.